Sequencing of this T cell receptor (beta chain) was carried out in a study of neurological immune-mediated disorders. The CDR3 extends over 17 amino acids. CDR1 LGHDT and CDR2 YNNKEL come from the germline V gene (reference sequence). V gave up 3 bases and J gave up 12 bases; unmatched junction bases: 17. Study-level points and caveats: Expansion of TCR clones was greatest in HTLV-1-associated myelopathy and smallest in multiple sclerosis, where it fell below that of healthy controls.

This clonotype was detected a few times. What it binds is not known. In TCRdb, the 5' RACE reads were re-called with MiXCR into one record per CDR3 protein. The sample contains over 45,000 distinct CDR3 sequences, 5.8% of which appear only once. The rearrangement links TRBV3-1 to TRBJ2-1; the match to TRBD2 covers 10 bases. Source material: CD4+ T cells from blood. The receptor's source is a woman aged 18-29 years with multiple sclerosis. CDR3 bases: TGTGCCAGCAGCCAGAGCGTCAAGGCCAGCGGGGGGGCGTGGCAGTTCTTC. Translating gives CASSQSVKASGGAWQFF.